This TCR beta chain is from a study of cytomegalovirus exposure and HLA in healthy donors. General study findings and limits: It was reportedly the case that the classifier diagnosed cytomegalovirus status with high specificity and sensitivity. Reports indicate that TCR beta sequences accurately predicted the HLA-A and HLA-B alleles of most subjects.

The PCR employed 60 Vbeta primers together with 13 Jbeta primers. Repertoires were generated with immunoSEQ multiplex PCR, while TCRdb's copy carries only in-frame clones and drops some. The repertoire consists of more than 150,000 clones, with roughly three quarters occurring once and the leading ten covering roughly 2.5%. A note on this clone: Its antigen is unidentified.

The germline gives CDR1 SGDLS, CDR2 YYNGEE. Trimming took off 5 bases at V and 2 bases at J, with 15 bases between the two ends. The CDR3 spans 15 residues. Input material: PBMCs. This chain links TRBV9 with TRBJ2-3, with a weak D call TRBD2 (5 bases). The clonotype comes from a woman under 40 in good health and CMV-seropositive. The CDR3, as DNA: TGTGCCAGCAGTACCTCCAGCGGCCTCACAGATACGCAGTATTTT. Translating gives CASSTSSGLTDTQYF.